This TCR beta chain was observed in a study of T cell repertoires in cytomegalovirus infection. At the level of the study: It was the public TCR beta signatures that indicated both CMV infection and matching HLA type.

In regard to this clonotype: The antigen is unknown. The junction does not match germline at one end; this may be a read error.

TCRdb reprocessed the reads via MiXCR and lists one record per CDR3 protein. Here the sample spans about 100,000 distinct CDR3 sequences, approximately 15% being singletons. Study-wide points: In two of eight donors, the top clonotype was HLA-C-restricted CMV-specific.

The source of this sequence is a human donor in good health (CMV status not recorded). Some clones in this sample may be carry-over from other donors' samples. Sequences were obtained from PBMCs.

CDR3 nucleotide sequence: TGCAGTGCTAGCCTTGCTCTAAGCTCCTACAATGATCAGTTCTTC. The encoded protein is CSASLALSSYNDQFF. The chain carries TRBV20-1 and TRBJ2-1, with D unclear. The CDR3 runs to 15 residues. Looked up from germline, CDR1 is DFQATT and CDR2 is SNEGSKA (reference sequence).